What follows are 14 T cell receptor beta chains derived from one specimen sequenced in a study of Graves' ophthalmopathy and Graves' hyperthyroidism (dated by TCRdb to between 2017 and 2018). This sample was sequenced with an Illumina HiSeq 2000. For repertoire sequencing, TCR beta CDR3 regions were amplified from RNA transcripts. A first-round RT-PCR used HTBI primers with the Qiagen OneStep RT-PCR kit, followed by a second-round multiplex PCR, size selection and purification. In TCRdb, the public reads were trimmed at Q25 with fastp and aligned with MiXCR, with productive beta chains retained. Merged by CDR3 protein, the rows form single entries marked with the most common genes and DNA. A total of over 200,000 distinct CDR3 sequences appear in this sample, roughly 27% of them only once. The top ten hold about 9.3% of the sample. Source material: peripheral blood. Source of these receptors: a man aged 50 to 59 with Graves' ophthalmopathy. Donor details come from another sample of the same person, matched by shared clones.

V and J are TRBV12-3 or TRBV12-4 and TRBJ1-1; 8 bases fit TRBD1. The CDR3 loop spans 13 amino acids. The junction had 9 bases not matched to a gene; V was cut back by 4 bases and J by 11 bases. The chain's CDR3 is CASSSGTGRIAFF. CDR3 DNA: TGTGCCAGCAGTTCAGGGACAGGACGGATTGCTTTCTTT.

This sequence joins TRBV6-1 and TRBJ2-2, with D possibly being TRBD2 (5 bases). The V end was cut by 2 bases, the J end by 12 bases, with 13 bases between. Germline V gene lookup returns CDR1 MNHNS and CDR2 SASEGT. The CDR3 loop spans 13 amino acids. The CDR3 DNA reads as TGTGCCAGCAGTGAAAGAGGACTTGGGAAGCTGTTTTTT. Translating gives CASSERGLGKLFF.

This clonotype was seen at least ten times. The J gene is TRBJ1-1, the V gene TRBV28; 7 nucleotides match TRBD1. The CDR3 consists of 13 residues. V was clipped by 5 bases and J by 5 bases; unmatched bases: 5. Germline V CDR1 and CDR2: MDHEN, SYDVKM. The CDR3 DNA follows: TGTGCCAGCAGTCCGGGACAGCGGACTGAAGCTTTCTTT. Its translation: CASSPGQRTEAFF.

In this sample, this clonotype turned up many times. The genes are TRBV6-1 and TRBJ1-5; a possible D gene is TRBD1 (6 bases). V lost 5 bases and J 6 bases, leaving 17 bases between the germline ends. CDR3 size: 15 residues. Germline V gives CDR1 MNHNS, CDR2 SASEGT. CDR3 loop: CASSKVQGFPQPQHF. In DNA, the CDR3 is TGTGCCAGCAGTAAAGTACAGGGTTTCCCTCAGCCCCAGCATTTT.

This clonotype has ten or more counts. V gene TRBV12-3 or TRBV12-4 combines with J gene TRBJ2-5, with a tentative D call TRBD2 (6 bases). The CDR3 covers 15 residues. V lost 3 bases and J lost 5, with 16 bases in between. The CDR3 DNA reads TGTGCCAGCAGTTTTTCAGGACAACGGGGGGAGACCCAGTACTTC. Protein: CASSFSGQRGETQYF.

This clonotype was picked up many times. V gene TRBV9 combines with J gene TRBJ2-7, with D tentatively TRBD2 (5 bases). Trimming pared 0 bases from V and 7 bases from J, leaving 14 bases between. Germline V gives CDR1 SGDLS, CDR2 YYNGEE. The length of the CDR3 is 14 residues. The CDR3 spells CASSVDRGAREQYF. The CDR3, as DNA: TGTGCCAGCAGCGTAGATCGGGGAGCGCGAGAGCAGTACTTC.

This clonotype was picked up many times. V usage is TRBV19 and J usage is TRBJ2-5; TRBD2 matches at 8 bases. The V gene end was trimmed by 5 bases and the J gene end by 5 bases; junction bases not matched to a gene: 7. CDR1 LNHDA and CDR2 SQIVND come from the germline V gene (reference sequence). This CDR3 has 14 amino acids. The CDR3: CASSPGLASETQYF. In nucleotides, the CDR3 is TGTGCCAGTAGTCCCGGACTAGCTTCGGAGACCCAGTACTTC.

In its sample, this clonotype was seen many times. Given a much more abundant clone one base away, this may be a read error. V gene TRBV12-3 or TRBV12-4 combines with J gene TRBJ1-3; unclear D gene. The CDR3 runs to 13 residues. For the CDR3, the DNA is TGTGTCAGCGCGGTATTCTCGGGAAACACCATATATTTT. Translating gives CVSAVFSGNTIYF.

This clonotype came up many times. The chain is built from TRBV6-2 or TRBV6-3 and TRBJ2-7, with no clear D. V lost 8 bases to trimming and J lost 7 bases, with 18 bases between them. Germline CDR1 MNHEY, CDR2 SVGEGT. The CDR3 runs 13 residues. CDR3 sequence: CASERSPRMEQYF. CDR3 bases: TGTGCCAGCGAACGGAGCCCTAGAATGGAGCAGTACTTC.

The chain carries TRBV28 and TRBJ2-7; 9 nucleotides agree with TRBD1. CDR1 and CDR2 from the germline V gene are MDHEN and SYDVKM. The junction had 8 bases not matched to a gene; V was cut back by 5 bases and J by 6 bases. The CDR3 totals 14 residues. The CDR3 bases are TGTGCCAGCAGTAACGGGGACAGGGCGGGCGAGCAGTACTTC. Translating it yields CASSNGDRAGEQYF.

This clonotype was seen many times. V is TRBV6-2 or TRBV6-3 and J is TRBJ2-5; 8 positions match TRBD2. CDR3 length: 13 amino acids. CDR1 MNHEY and CDR2 SVGEGT come from the germline V gene. Unmatched junction bases numbered 5, after V lost 7 bases and J lost 4 bases. For the CDR3, the DNA is TGTGCCAGCAAGGGACTAGAACCAGAGACCCAGTACTTC. It is translated as CASKGLEPETQYF.

This clonotype has at least ten counts. The rearrangement links TRBV20-1 to TRBJ1-1, with a tentative D call TRBD1 (5 bases). The CDR3 consists of 13 residues. The V end was cut by 0 bases, the J end by 7 bases, with 12 bases between. Germline V gene data show CDR1 as DFQATT and CDR2 as SNEGSKA (reference sequence). The CDR3 protein is CSARDPGPSEAFF. In DNA, the CDR3 is TGCAGTGCTAGAGATCCGGGGCCGAGTGAAGCTTTCTTT.

This clonotype occurred many times. The chain links TRBV12-3 or TRBV12-4 to TRBJ1-1; TRBD1 is a possible D gene (6 bases). The length of the CDR3 is 13 residues. The V gene lost 3 bases and the J gene lost 5 bases, with 10 bases spanning the gap. DNA of the CDR3: TGTGCCAGCAGTTTCTGGGACACTACTGAAGCTTTCTTT. The encoded protein is CASSFWDTTEAFF.

J is TRBJ1-2 and V is TRBV10-3, with D possibly being TRBD1 (5 bases). Germline CDR1 and CDR2: ENHRY and SYGVKD. V dropped 4 bases and J dropped 4 bases, with 7 bases sitting between them. The CDR3 length is 12 residues. The CDR3 here is CAISGTPYGYTF. CDR3 in DNA: TGTGCCATCAGTGGGACACCCTATGGCTACACCTTC.